The entry that follows covers one T cell receptor beta chain sequence. Its recognized antigen is unknown. No base quality information exists; no much larger clone differs at one position. The germline V gene (reference sequence) specifies LNHDA as CDR1 and SQIVND as CDR2. The germline ends are 10 bases apart after V is trimmed by 2 bases and J by 2 bases. The CDR3 goes from the cysteine to the phenylalanine over 14 residues. Only the CDR3 DNA is retained, 42 bases long and in frame from the first base. The library was built by means of the immunoSEQ multiplex PCR assay. T cell repertoires were profiled with deep sequencing of rearranged TCR beta loci together with multiparametric flow cytometry. Imported from immuneACCESS, the table was reduced by TCRdb to in-frame sequences with V and J called. These copies leave out some clones; in studies compared against another copy, an unresolved V gene accounts for under half, and the cause of the remainder is not known. Across this sample there are about 45,000 clones, with less than 90% seen only once. 2% to 2.5% of the sample lies in the top ten.

These data come from a study of lymphopenia after photon versus proton radiotherapy (dated by TCRdb to the late 2010s). About the full investigation: The study compared the immunological effects of photon versus proton radiation therapy in patients with gastrointestinal tumors who developed high-grade lymphopenia. The 20 patients in the cohort had gastrointestinal tumors, were treated with either photon or proton therapy, and subsequently developed lymphopenia. The study aimed to characterize how the two radiation modalities differ in their impact on the immune system.

Broad study findings and their caveats: Among patients across the cohort who died, overall survival time showed an inverse correlation with a larger post-nadir drop in TCR diversity. After the lymphocyte count nadir, photon-treated repertoires showed oligoclonal expansion, especially of CD8+ Temra cells, which drove the drop in diversity. The authors looked at the survival association only in patients who died, and they framed better survival with proton therapy as a possibility rather than a demonstrated result. Relative stability during treatment was observed in proton-treated patients, whereas loss of naive T cells and TCR diversity and gain of effector/memory populations were observed in photon-treated patients.

This clonotype originated in a man in his forties with gastric cancer. This material consisted of peripheral blood, taken from a patient treated with photon-based radiotherapy. The chain employs TRBV19 and TRBJ2-7, with the identity of the D gene unclear. The DNA reads as follows: TGTGCCAGTAGTATAATTGCACAAACCTACGAGCAGTACTTC. This encodes CASSIIAQTYEQYF. Here the CDR3 is joined to the reference TRBV19 and TRBJ2-7 genes, and the full variable domain is: DGGITQSPKYLFRKEGQNVTLSCEQNLNHDAMYWYRQDPGQGLRLIYYSQIVNDFQKGDIAEGYSVSREKKESFPLTVTSAQKNPTAFYLCASSIIAQTYEQYFGPGTRLTVT.